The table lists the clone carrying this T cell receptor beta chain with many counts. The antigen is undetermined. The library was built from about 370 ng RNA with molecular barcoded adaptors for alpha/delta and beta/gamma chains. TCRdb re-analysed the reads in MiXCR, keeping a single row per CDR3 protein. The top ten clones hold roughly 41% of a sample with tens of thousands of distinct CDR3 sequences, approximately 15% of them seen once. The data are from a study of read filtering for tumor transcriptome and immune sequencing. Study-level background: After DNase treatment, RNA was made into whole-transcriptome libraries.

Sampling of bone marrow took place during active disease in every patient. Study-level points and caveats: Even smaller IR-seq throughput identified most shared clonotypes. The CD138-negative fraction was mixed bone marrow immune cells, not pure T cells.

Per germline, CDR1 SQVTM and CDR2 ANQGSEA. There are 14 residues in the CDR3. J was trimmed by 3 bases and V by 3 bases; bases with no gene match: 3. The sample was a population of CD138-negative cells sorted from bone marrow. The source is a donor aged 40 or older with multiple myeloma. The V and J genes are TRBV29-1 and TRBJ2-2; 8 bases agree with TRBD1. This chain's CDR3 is CSVDRGLDTGELFF. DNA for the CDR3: TGCAGCGTTGACAGGGGGCTGGACACCGGGGAGCTGTTTTTT.